This T cell receptor beta chain appears in the sequencing data of a study of cytomegalovirus exposure and HLA in healthy donors. At the level of the study: Genetic ancestry analysis placed approximately 79% of the 400 or so donors that were genotyped in the Caucasian-associated cluster.

CDR1 and CDR2 from the germline V gene are SGHTA and FQGNSA. The CDR3 totals 15 residues. The germline V and J ends were trimmed by 4 bases and 8 bases, with 17 bases remaining between them. As for this clone: The antigen is not known.

Findings of the study overall: In a later analysis, parvovirus B19, influenza, CMV and Epstein-Barr virus appeared linked to several top co-occurrence clusters.

PCR used 60 Vbeta primers and 13 Jbeta primers. The table came from immunoSEQ multiplex PCR; TCRdb's copy has only in-frame clones and leaves some out. The sample lists about 150,000 clones, around 80% occurring once. This clonotype originated in a man in his forties or fifties in good health and CMV-seropositive. The sample taken for sequencing was PBMCs. The chain uses TRBV7-2 and TRBJ1-4; D remains ambiguous. CDR3 DNA: TGTGCCAGCAGCTCCCAGCAAACGCGGGGAGAAAAACTGTTTTTT. This sequence encodes CASSSQQTRGEKLFF.